This T cell receptor beta chain emerged from a study of T-cell reconstitution after alpha-beta-depleted transplantation in children. V lost 8 bases to trimming and J lost 3 bases, with 28 bases between them. CDR3 length equals 19 residues. Germline lookup yields CDR1 SNHLY and CDR2 FYNNEI. TCRbeta library construction was performed incorporating unique molecular identifiers. From the PCR reads, TCRdb called clonotypes with MiXCR, one entry per CDR3 protein. The sample shows some 550,000 distinct CDR3 sequences, under 30% of them seen only once. This chain joins TRBV2 and TRBJ2-2; a possible D gene is TRBD1 (7 bases). This clonotype originated in a boy in the first two years of life who had a stem cell transplant for acute myeloid leukemia, so the T cells may come from the graft donor. Sequenced here: PBMCs, mostly from graft donor cells, sampled 360 days after TCRalphabeta/CD19-depleted stem cell transplant. CDR3 in amino acids: CASLGGQTTQNWDTGELFF. The CDR3 coding sequence is TGTGCCAGCCTGGGGGGACAGACGACCCAGAATTGGGACACCGGGGAGCTGTTTTTT.